Included here is one T cell receptor (beta chain) sequence, with context. No antigen is known for it. The data were obtained in a study of graft-versus-host responses after intestinal transplantation. At the level of the study: Among the recipients, all got anti-thymocyte globulin induction and then tacrolimus and steroids for roughly three years.

Germline loops: CDR1 SGHAT, CDR2 FQNNGV. The ends were cut back, 1 base at V and 6 bases at J, with 17 bases in the middle. This CDR3 spans 16 amino acids. Study-wide points: The presence of high graft-versus-host to host-versus-graft clonal ratios in allografts characterized patients with graft-donor T cell macrochimerism. GvH clones detected in recipient marrow included some appearing first in ileum or blood. Early declines in HvG clones that occurred post-transplant were associated with peak circulating GvH clone levels.

Sequencing used immunoSEQ multiplex PCR; TCRdb keeps in-frame clones, though not all of them. The sample shows 35,000 to 45,000 clones, about 92% of them seen only once. V and J are TRBV11-2 and TRBJ2-3; no clear D gene. Sequencing was performed on PBMCs, taken 700 to 850 days after intestinal transplantation. This TCR was sampled from a human patient who received an intestinal transplant, so some T cells may come from the graft donor. The CDR3 DNA sequence: TGTGCCAGCAGCTTAGTCGCGGTCAAGTGGGTGGATACGCAGTATTTT. It encodes CASSLVAVKWVDTQYF. Using reference TRBV11-2 and TRBJ2-3 for the parts outside the CDR3, the full variable domain is EAGVAQSPRYKIIEKRQSVAFWCNPISGHATLYWYQQILGQGPKLLIQFQNNGVVDDSQLPKDRFSAERLKGVDSTLKIQPAKLEDSAVYLCASSLVAVKWVDTQYFGPGTRLTVL.